These 10 T cell receptor beta chains share one sample of origin, sequenced in a study of blood T cell repertoires in COVID-19. Libraries were prepared by immunoSEQ multiplex PCR; TCRdb keeps only in-frame clonotypes and omits some of them. The sample has nearly 80,000 clones, roughly 85% seen once; the top ten hold 30% to 40%. The sequenced material came from peripheral blood. The receptors here all came from a woman aged 65 to 85 with acute or convalescent COVID-19.

The rearrangement joins TRBV11-2 to TRBJ1-1; D might be TRBD1 (6 bases). Trimming shortened V by 5 bases and J by 5 bases, and 18 bases separated the two germline ends. Germline CDR1 reads SGHAT; CDR2 reads FQNNGV. The CDR3 totals 15 residues. The CDR3: CASSMSSGTQTEAFF. CDR3 nucleotide sequence: TGTGCCAGCAGCATGTCATCCGGGACACAGACTGAAGCTTTCTTT.

The chain has TRBV6-4 and TRBJ2-3; 8 positions agree with TRBD2. Unmatched junction bases numbered 12, after V lost 3 bases and J lost 1 base. The CDR3 consists of 18 residues. CDR1 is MRHNA and CDR2 is SNTAGT in the germline V gene. CDR3 sequence reads: CASSEGSGASTGTDTQYF. CDR3 DNA: TGTGCCAGCAGTGAAGGTAGCGGGGCCTCGACAGGCACAGATACGCAGTATTTT.

This chain connects TRBV7-3 to TRBJ2-5, with a weak D call TRBD2 (6 bases). V dropped 1 base and J dropped 5 bases, with 14 bases sitting between them. The CDR3 spans 15 residues. Germline CDR1 reads SGHTA; CDR2 reads FQGTGA. The CDR3: CASSLMHGGLETQYF. The CDR3 coding sequence is TGTGCCAGCAGCTTAATGCACGGGGGTTTGGAGACCCAGTACTTC.

The chain has TRBV4-2 and TRBJ2-6; TRBD1 matches at 9 bases. V trimming: 3 bases; J trimming: 0 bases; junction bases outside the gene matches: 3. The CDR3 is 17 residues long. CDR1 is LGHNA and CDR2 is YNFKEQ in the germline V gene. In DNA form, the CDR3 reads TGTGCCAGCAGCCAGACAGGGGGTAGCTCTGGGGCCAACGTCCTGACTTTC. It yields the protein CASSQTGGSSGANVLTF.

The rearrangement links TRBV9 to TRBJ2-3; D remains unclear. The length of the CDR3 is 13 residues. In germline, CDR1 is SGDLS, CDR2 YYNGEE. V was trimmed by 3 bases and J by 3 bases, leaving 8 bases between them. The CDR3 loop reads CASSAQTTDTQYF. CDR3 nucleotides: TGTGCCAGCAGCGCCCAGACAACAGATACGCAGTATTTT.

DNA for the CDR3: TGTGCCAGCAGCCAAGACTCCGGGGGCTACACCTTC. Protein: CASSQDSGGYTF. The J gene is TRBJ1-2, the V gene TRBV3-1 (or the pseudogene TRBV3-2); no clear D gene. Germline V gene lookup returns CDR1 LGHDT and CDR2 YNNKEL (reference sequence). The V end was cut by 0 bases, the J end by 8 bases, with 7 bases between. This CDR3 has 12 amino acids.

This clone was seen more than once but under ten times. CDR3 DNA: TGTGCCAGCAGCTTGCAGGGTCTGAACACTGAAGCTTTCTTT. Its protein is CASSLQGLNTEAFF. The chain employs TRBV7-2 and TRBJ1-1, with D maybe TRBD1 (5 bases). Trimming took 3 bases from V and 0 from J, leaving 8 bases between them. Germline loops: CDR1 SGHTA, CDR2 FQGNSA. This CDR3 comprises 14 residues.

The rearrangement links TRBV2 to TRBJ2-1, with 8 positions matching TRBD1. The ends lost 6 bases at V and 7 bases at J; junction bases unmatched: 14. Germline V CDR1 and CDR2: SNHLY, FYNNEI. The CDR3 sequence is 16 residues long. The CDR3 DNA follows: TGTGCCAGCAGACCCTATAGGACAGGGATAGGTAATGAGCAGTTCTTC. Amino acid sequence: CASRPYRTGIGNEQFF.

The chain is built from TRBV29-1 and TRBJ2-1; 13 nucleotides line up with TRBD2. In germline, CDR1 is SQVTM, CDR2 ANQGSEA. The ends lost 4 bases at V and 6 bases at J; junction bases unmatched: 9. The CDR3 runs to 16 residues. Here the CDR3 DNA reads TGCAGCGTTGGGGTCGGGACTAGCGGGACCCTCAATGAGCAGTTCTTC. This translates into CSVGVGTSGTLNEQFF.

The chain is built from TRBV2 and TRBJ2-5, with D perhaps TRBD2 (5 bases). V lost 5 bases, J lost 1 base, and 8 bases lay in between. CDR3 length equals 13 residues. Per germline, CDR1 SNHLY and CDR2 FYNNEI. The CDR3 DNA reads as TGTGCCAGCAGTTGGACTCTCCAAGAGACCCAGTACTTC. Its protein is CASSWTLQETQYF.